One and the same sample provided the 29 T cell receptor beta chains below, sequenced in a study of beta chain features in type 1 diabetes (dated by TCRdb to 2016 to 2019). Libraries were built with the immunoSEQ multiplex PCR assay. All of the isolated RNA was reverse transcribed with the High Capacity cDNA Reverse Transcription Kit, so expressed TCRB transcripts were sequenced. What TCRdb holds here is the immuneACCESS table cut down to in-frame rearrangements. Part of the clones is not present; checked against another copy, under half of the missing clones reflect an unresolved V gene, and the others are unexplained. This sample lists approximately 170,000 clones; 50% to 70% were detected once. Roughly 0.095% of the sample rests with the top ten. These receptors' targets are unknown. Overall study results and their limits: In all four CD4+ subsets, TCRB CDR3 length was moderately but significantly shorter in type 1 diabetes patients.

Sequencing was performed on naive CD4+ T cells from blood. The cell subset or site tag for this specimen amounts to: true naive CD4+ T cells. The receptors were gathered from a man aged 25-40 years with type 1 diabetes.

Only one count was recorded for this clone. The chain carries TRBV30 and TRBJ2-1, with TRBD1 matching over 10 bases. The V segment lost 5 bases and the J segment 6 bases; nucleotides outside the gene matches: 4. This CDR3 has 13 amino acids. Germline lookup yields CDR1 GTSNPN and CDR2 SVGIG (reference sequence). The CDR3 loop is CAWGQGVSNEQFF. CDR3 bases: TGTGCCTGGGGACAGGGGGTGTCCAATGAGCAGTTCTTC.

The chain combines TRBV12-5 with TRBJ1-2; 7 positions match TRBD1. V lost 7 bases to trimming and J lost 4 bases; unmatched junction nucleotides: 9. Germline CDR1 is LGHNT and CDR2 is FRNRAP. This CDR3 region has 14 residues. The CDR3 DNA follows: TGTGCTAGTGCCCTTTTGGGGACAGTCTATGGCTACACCTTC. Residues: CASALLGTVYGYTF.

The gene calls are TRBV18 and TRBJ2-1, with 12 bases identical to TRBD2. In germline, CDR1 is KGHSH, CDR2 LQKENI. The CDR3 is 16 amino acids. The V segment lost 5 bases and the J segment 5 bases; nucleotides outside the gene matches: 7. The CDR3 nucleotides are TGTGCCAGCTCATCCCGACTAGCGGGGGACGACAATGAGCAGTTCTTC. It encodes CASSSRLAGDDNEQFF.

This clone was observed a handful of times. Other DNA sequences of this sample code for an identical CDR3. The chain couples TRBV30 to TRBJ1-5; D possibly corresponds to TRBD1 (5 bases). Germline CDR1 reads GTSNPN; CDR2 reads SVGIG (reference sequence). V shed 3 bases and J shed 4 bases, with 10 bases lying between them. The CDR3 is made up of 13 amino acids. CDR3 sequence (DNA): TGTGCCTGGAGCCCCGGGGGGAATCAGCCCCAGCATTTT. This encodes CAWSPGGNQPQHF.

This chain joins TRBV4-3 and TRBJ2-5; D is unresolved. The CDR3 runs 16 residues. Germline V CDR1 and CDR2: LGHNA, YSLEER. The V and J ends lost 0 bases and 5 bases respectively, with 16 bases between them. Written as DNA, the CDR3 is TGCGCCAGCAGCCAAGAACTCACCCATCAGGCGGAGACCCAGTACTTC. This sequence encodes CASSQELTHQAETQYF.

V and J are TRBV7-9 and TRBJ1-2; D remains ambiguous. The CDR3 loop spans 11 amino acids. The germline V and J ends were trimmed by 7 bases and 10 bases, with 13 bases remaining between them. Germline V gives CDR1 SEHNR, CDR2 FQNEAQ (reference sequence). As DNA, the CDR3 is TGTGCCAGCACCTCTGCCGAATACTACACCTTC. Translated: CASTSAEYYTF.

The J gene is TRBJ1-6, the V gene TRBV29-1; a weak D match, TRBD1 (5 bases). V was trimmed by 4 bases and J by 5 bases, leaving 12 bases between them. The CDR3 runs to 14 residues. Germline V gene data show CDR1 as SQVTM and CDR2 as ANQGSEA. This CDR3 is CSVGLGGDNSPLHF. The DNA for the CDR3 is TGCAGCGTTGGCCTTGGAGGGGATAATTCACCCCTCCACTTT.

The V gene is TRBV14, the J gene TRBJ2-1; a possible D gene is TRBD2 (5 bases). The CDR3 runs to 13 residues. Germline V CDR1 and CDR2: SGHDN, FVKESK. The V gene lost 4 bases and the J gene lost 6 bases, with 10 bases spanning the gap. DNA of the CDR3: TGTGCCAGCAGCCCAATTGCGGGCAATGAGCAGTTCTTC. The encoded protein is CASSPIAGNEQFF.

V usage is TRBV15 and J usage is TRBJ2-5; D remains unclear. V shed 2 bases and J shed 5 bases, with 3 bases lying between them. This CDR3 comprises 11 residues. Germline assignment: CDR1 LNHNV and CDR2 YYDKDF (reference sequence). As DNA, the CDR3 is TGTGCCACCAGCAGACACGAGACCCAGTACTTC. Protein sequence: CATSRHETQYF.

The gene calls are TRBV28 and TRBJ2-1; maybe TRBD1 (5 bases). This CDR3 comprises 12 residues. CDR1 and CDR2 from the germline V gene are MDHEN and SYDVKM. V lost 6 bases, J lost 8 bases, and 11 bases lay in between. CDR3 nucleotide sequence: TGTGCCAGCAGCCTCCAGGGCGATGAGCAGTTCTTC. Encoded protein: CASSLQGDEQFF. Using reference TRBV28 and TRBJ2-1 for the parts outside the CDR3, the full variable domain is DVKVTQSSRYLVKRTGEKVFLECVQDMDHENMFWYRQDPGLGLRLIYFSYDVKMKEKGDIPEGYSVSREKKERFSLILESASTNQTSMYLCASSLQGDEQFFGPGTRLTVL.

The CDR3 loop is CASSSTGGALGANVLTF. In nucleotides, the CDR3 is TGTGCCAGCAGCTCGACAGGGGGCGCATTAGGGGCCAACGTCCTGACTTTC. V and J are TRBV7-2 and TRBJ2-6; 10 positions match TRBD1. CDR3 length: 17 amino acids. Trimming removed 4 bases from V and 4 bases from J; junction bases left unmatched: 7. Germline values: CDR1 SGHTA, CDR2 FQGNSA.

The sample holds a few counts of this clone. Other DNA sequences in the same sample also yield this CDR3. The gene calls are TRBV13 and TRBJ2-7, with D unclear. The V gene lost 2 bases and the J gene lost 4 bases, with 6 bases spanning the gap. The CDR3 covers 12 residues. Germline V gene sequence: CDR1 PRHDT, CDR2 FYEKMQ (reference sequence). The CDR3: CASSLRGYEQYF. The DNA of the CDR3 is TGTGCCAGCAGCTTACGCGGATACGAGCAGTACTTC.

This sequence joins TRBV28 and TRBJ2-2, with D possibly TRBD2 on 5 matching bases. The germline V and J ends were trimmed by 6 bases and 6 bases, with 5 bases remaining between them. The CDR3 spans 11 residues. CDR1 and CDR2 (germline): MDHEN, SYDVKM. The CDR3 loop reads CASSGAGELFF. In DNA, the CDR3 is TGTGCCAGCAGCGGGGCCGGGGAGCTGTTTTTT.

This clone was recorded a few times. CDR3 nucleotides: TGTGCCAGCAGCCCCCGGAGGGTGGTCGGAACAGATACGCAGTATTTT. Its protein is CASSPRRVVGTDTQYF. The chain has TRBV9 and TRBJ2-3; tentative D call: TRBD2 (6 bases). V lost 4 bases and J 3 bases, leaving 18 bases between the germline ends. The length of the CDR3 is 16 residues. Germline CDR1 and CDR2: SGDLS and YYNGEE.

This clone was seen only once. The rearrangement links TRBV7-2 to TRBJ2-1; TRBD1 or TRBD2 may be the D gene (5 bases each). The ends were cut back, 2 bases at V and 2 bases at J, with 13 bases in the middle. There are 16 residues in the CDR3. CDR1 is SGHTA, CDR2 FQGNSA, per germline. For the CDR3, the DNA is TGTGCCAGCAGCTTACACCCCCGGGACGCCTACAATGAGCAGTTCTTC. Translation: CASSLHPRDAYNEQFF. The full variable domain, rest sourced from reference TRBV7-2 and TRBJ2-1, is GAGVSQSPSNKVTEKGKDVELRCDPISGHTALYWYRQSLGQGLEFLIYFQGNSAPDKSGLPSDRFSAERTGGSVSTLTIQRTQQEDSAVYLCASSLHPRDAYNEQFFGPGTRLTVL.

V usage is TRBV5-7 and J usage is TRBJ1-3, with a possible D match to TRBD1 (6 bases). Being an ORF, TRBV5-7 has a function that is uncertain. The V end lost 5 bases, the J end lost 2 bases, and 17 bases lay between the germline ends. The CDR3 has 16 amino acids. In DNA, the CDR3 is TGTGCCAGCAGACGGACAGCTCTCTCCGCTGGAAACACCATATATTTT. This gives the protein CASRRTALSAGNTIYF.

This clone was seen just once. The DNA of the CDR3 is TGTGCCAGCAGCTTTGGGAATTCACCCCTCCACTTT. This gives the protein CASSFGNSPLHF. The rearrangement uses TRBV13 and TRBJ1-6; D uncertain. The CDR3 totals 12 residues. Germline assignment: CDR1 PRHDT and CDR2 FYEKMQ (reference sequence). Trimming stripped 3 bases from V and 7 bases from J, with 4 bases between.

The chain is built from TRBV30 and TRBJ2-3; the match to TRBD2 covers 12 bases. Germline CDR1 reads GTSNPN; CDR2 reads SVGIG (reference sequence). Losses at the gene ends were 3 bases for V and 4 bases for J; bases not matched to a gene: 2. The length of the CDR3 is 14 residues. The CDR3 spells CAWRPSGGADTQYF. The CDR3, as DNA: TGTGCCTGGAGACCTAGCGGGGGGGCAGATACGCAGTATTTT. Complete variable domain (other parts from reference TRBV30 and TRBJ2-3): SQTIHQWPATLVQPVGSPLSLECTVEGTSNPNLYWYRQAAGRGLQLLFYSVGIGQISSEVPQNLSASRPQDRQFILSSKKLLLSDSGFYLCAWRPSGGADTQYFGPGTRLTVL.

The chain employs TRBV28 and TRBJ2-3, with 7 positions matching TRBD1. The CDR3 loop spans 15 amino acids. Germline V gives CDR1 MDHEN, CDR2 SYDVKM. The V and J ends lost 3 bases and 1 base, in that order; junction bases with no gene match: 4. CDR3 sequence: CASSLYTGGTDTQYF. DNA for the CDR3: TGTGCCAGCAGTTTGTACACAGGGGGCACAGATACGCAGTATTTT.

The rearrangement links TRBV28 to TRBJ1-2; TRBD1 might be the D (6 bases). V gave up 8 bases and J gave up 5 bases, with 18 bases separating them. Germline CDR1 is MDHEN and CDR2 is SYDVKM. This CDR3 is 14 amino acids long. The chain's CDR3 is CASSNRARSYGYTF. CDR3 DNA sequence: TGTGCCAGCTCCAACAGGGCTCGAAGTTATGGCTACACCTTC.

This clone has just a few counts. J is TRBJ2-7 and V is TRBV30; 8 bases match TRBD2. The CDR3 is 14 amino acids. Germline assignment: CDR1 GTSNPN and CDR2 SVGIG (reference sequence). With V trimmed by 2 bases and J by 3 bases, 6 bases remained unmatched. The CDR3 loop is CAWSSDGTSYEQYF. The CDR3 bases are TGTGCCTGGAGTTCGGACGGGACTAGCTACGAGCAGTACTTC.

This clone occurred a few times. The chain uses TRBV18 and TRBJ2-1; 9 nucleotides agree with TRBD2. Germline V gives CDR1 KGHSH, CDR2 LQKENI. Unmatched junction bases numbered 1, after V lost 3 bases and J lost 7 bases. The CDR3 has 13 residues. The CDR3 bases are TGTGCCAGCTCACCCCTAGCGGGGAATGAGCAGTTCTTC. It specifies CASSPLAGNEQFF.

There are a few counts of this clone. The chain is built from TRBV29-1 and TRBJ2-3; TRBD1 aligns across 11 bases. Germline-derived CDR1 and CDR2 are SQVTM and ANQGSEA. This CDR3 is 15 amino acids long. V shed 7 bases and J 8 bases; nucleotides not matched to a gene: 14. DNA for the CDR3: TGCAGCGGACTCCCCGGGACAGGGGGGTCGGGTACGCAGTATTTT. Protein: CSGLPGTGGSGTQYF.

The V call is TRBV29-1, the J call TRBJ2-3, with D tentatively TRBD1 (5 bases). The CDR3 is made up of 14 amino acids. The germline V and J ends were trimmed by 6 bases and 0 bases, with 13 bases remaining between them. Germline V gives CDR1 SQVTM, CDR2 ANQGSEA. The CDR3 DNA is TGCAGCGTCCAGGGTGGTGGAAGCACAGATACGCAGTATTTT. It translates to CSVQGGGSTDTQYF.

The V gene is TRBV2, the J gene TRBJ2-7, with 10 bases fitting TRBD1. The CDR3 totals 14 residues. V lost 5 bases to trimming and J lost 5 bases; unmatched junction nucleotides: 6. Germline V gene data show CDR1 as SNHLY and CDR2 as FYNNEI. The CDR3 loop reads CASSRTGGADEQYF. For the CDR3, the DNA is TGTGCCAGCAGTAGGACAGGGGGTGCCGACGAGCAGTACTTC.

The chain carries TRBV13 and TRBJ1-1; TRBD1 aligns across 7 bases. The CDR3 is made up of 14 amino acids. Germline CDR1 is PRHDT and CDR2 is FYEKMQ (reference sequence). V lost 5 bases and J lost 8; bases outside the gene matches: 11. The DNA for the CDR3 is TGTGCCAGCAGCCCCCGACAGGGTAGATCAGAAGCTTTCTTT. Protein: CASSPRQGRSEAFF.

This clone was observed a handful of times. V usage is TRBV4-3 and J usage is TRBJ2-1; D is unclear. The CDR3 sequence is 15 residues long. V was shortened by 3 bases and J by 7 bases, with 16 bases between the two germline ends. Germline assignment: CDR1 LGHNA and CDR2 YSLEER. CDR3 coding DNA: TGCGCCAGCAGCCACCGTGTGCAGGTTGGGAATGAGCAGTTCTTC. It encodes CASSHRVQVGNEQFF.

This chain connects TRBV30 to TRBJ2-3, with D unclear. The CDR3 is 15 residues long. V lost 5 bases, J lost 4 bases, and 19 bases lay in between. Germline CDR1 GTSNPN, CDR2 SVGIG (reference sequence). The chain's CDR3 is CAWAIATVVADTQYF. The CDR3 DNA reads TGTGCCTGGGCTATAGCTACGGTTGTCGCAGATACGCAGTATTTT.

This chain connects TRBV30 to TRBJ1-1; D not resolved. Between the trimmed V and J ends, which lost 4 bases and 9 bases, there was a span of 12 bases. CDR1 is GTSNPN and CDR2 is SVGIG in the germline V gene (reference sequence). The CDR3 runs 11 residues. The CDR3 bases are TGTGCCTGGAAGCTGACTTCGCAAGCTTTCTTT. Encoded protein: CAWKLTSQAFF.